The 32 T cell receptor beta chains below all came from one sample that was sequenced in a study of blood T cell repertoires in COVID-19. Clones were read by immunoSEQ multiplex PCR, and TCRdb kept only the in-frame ones, dropping some. The sample lists tens of thousands of clones; approximately 81% were seen once. What was sequenced was peripheral blood. These receptor sequences come from a woman between 65 and 79 years old with acute or convalescent COVID-19.

This rearrangement joins TRBV2 to TRBJ2-1, with a tentative D call TRBD2 (6 bases). The CDR3 has 15 amino acids. Trimming shortened V by 3 bases and J by 2 bases, and 11 bases separated the two germline ends. Germline assignment: CDR1 SNHLY and CDR2 FYNNEI. The CDR3 sequence: CASSELAGPYNEQFF. CDR3 sequence (DNA): TGTGCCAGCAGTGAGCTCGCGGGGCCCTACAATGAGCAGTTCTTC.

The sample holds one count of this clone. The chain recombines TRBV27 with TRBJ2-5, with D perhaps TRBD2 (5 bases). The CDR3 totals 16 residues. Germline CDR1 reads MNHEY; CDR2 reads SMNVEV (reference sequence). Trimming left V 4 bases short and J 6 bases short, with 21 bases between. CDR3 protein: CASSSPGLVGEKTQYF. The CDR3 nucleotides are TGTGCCAGCAGTTCACCGGGGTTAGTTGGGGAGAAGACCCAGTACTTC.

The chain has TRBV19 and TRBJ1-3, with a possible D match to TRBD1 (5 bases). Germline V CDR1 and CDR2: LNHDA, SQIVND (reference sequence). Between the trimmed V and J ends, which lost 5 bases and 2 bases, there was a span of 10 bases. The CDR3 consists of 14 residues. CDR3 nucleotides: TGTGCCAGTAGTTCAGGGCAGGCTGGAAACACCATATATTTT. Its translation: CASSSGQAGNTIYF.

This clone was counted a few times. This chain joins TRBV11-2 and TRBJ2-1; 8 bases are a match to TRBD1. V dropped 2 bases and J dropped 9; count of bases not matched to a gene: 6. Germline V CDR1 and CDR2: SGHAT, FQNNGV. The CDR3 length is 14 residues. CDR3: CASSLYGTGGEQFF. The DNA of the CDR3 is TGTGCCAGCAGCTTATATGGGACAGGCGGTGAGCAGTTCTTC.

The rearrangement links TRBV28 to TRBJ2-3; TRBD1 might be the D (7 bases). CDR3 length: 18 residues. Germline V gene lookup returns CDR1 MDHEN and CDR2 SYDVKM. Trimming pared 8 bases from V and 1 base from J, leaving 25 bases between. The CDR3 protein is CASGPSRGRGTRTDTQYF. CDR3 coding DNA: TGTGCCAGCGGCCCCTCTCGGGGCAGGGGGACTCGCACAGATACGCAGTATTTT.

This chain links TRBV19 with TRBJ2-5; 12 positions agree with TRBD2. Germline V gene sequence: CDR1 LNHDA, CDR2 SQIVND (reference sequence). The V and J ends lost 5 bases and 5 bases, in that order; junction bases with no gene match: 6. The length of the CDR3 is 15 residues. As DNA, the CDR3 is TGTGCCAGTAGTCCTAGACTAGCGGGAGCGGAGACCCAGTACTTC. Protein product: CASSPRLAGAETQYF.

This chain joins TRBV11-3 and TRBJ2-5; TRBD2 agrees at 10 bases. Germline values: CDR1 SGHNT, CDR2 YENEEA. CDR3 size: 16 residues. The trim removed 5 bases at V and 3 bases at J, leaving 9 bases unmatched. The CDR3 loop is CASSQGGTSVKETQYF. The DNA for the CDR3 is TGTGCCAGCAGCCAAGGTGGGACTAGCGTAAAAGAGACCCAGTACTTC.

Concerning this clone: One end of the junction varies from germline; a read error may be responsible. The rearrangement joins TRBV11-3 to TRBJ2-5; TRBD2 is a possible D gene (6 bases). The CDR3 is made up of 13 amino acids. In germline, CDR1 is SGHNT, CDR2 YENEEA. The DNA for the CDR3 is TGTGCCAGCAGCTTAGGGAGGGAAGAAACCCAGTACTTC. Amino acid sequence: CASSLGREETQYF.

The CDR3 region is CASSGGGAETQYF. The CDR3 DNA is TGTGCCAGCAGCGGCGGGGGGGCAGAGACCCAGTACTTC. V usage is TRBV12-3 or TRBV12-4 and J usage is TRBJ2-5; 9 bases map to TRBD2. This CDR3 has 13 residues. Trimming cost V 6 bases and J 4 bases; bases outside gene matches: 3.

On this clone itself: The junction differs from germline at one of its ends, possibly a read error. V and J are TRBV6-6 and TRBJ1-2; TRBD1 matches at 11 bases. CDR3 length: 14 amino acids. CDR1 is MNHNY, CDR2 SVGAGI, per germline (reference sequence). As DNA, the CDR3 is TGTGCCAGCAAAAGGACAGGGGGCGATCCTATACCACCCTTC. Residues: CASKRTGGDPIPPF.

The chain carries TRBV4-1 and TRBJ2-3; 7 bases map to TRBD1. V was clipped by 1 base and J by 3 bases; unmatched bases: 7. Per germline, CDR1 MGHRA and CDR2 YSYEKL. This CDR3 is built from 16 residues. The CDR3 protein is CASSQGATGLTDTQYF. The CDR3 DNA sequence: TGCGCCAGCAGCCAAGGCGCGACAGGGCTGACAGATACGCAGTATTTT.

This chain links TRBV29-1 with TRBJ1-1; TRBD1 matches 7 bases. Per the germline V gene, CDR1 is SQVTM and CDR2 is ANQGSEA. The ends lost 1 base at V and 1 base at J; junction bases unmatched: 3. This CDR3 region has 14 residues. The CDR3 region has the DNA TGCAGCGTTGAAGTATCAGGGGGGAACACTGAAGCTTTCTTT. It specifies CSVEVSGGNTEAFF.

The DNA of the CDR3 is TGTGCCACCAAGGAGGAGGGCGGGGGCTACACCTTC. This codes for CATKEEGGGYTF. The chain carries TRBV24-1 and TRBJ1-2, with no clear D. This CDR3 spans 12 amino acids. V lost 8 bases to trimming and J lost 8 bases, with 14 bases between them. Germline-derived CDR1 and CDR2 are KGHDR and SFDVKD.

V gene TRBV4-3 combines with J gene TRBJ2-2, with a weak D call TRBD2 (6 bases). CDR1 is LGHNA and CDR2 is YSLEER in the germline V gene. The CDR3 runs 16 residues. With 3 bases removed from V and 5 bases from J, the gap between germline ends came to 16 bases. CDR3 coding DNA: TGCGCCAGCAGCCAGGGACTTACTAGCATGACCGGGGAGCTGTTTTTT. Encoded protein: CASSQGLTSMTGELFF.

CDR3: CASSSQGGQYEQFF. In DNA, the CDR3 is TGTGCCAGCAGCTCCCAAGGAGGACAGTATGAGCAGTTCTTC. J is TRBJ2-1 and V is TRBV5-4; tentative D call: TRBD1 (6 bases). From germline, CDR1 is SGHNT and CDR2 YYREEE (reference sequence). The CDR3 runs to 14 residues. V was shortened by 3 bases and J by 8 bases, with 15 bases between the two germline ends.

The rearrangement joins TRBV5-1 to TRBJ2-5; the D gene is possibly TRBD1 (7 bases). The V and J ends lost 4 bases and 2 bases respectively, with 12 bases between them. The CDR3 has 14 amino acids. Looked up from germline, CDR1 is SGHRS and CDR2 is YFSETQ. The CDR3 sequence: CASSTQGGQETQYF. DNA of the CDR3: TGCGCCAGCAGCACGCAGGGGGGTCAAGAGACCCAGTACTTC.

The chain recombines TRBV18 with TRBJ1-2; D is uncertain. Trimming cost V 3 bases and J 6 bases, with 11 bases left between them. The V gene's germline CDR1 is KGHSH and CDR2 LQKENI. This CDR3 has 13 amino acids. As DNA, the CDR3 is TGTGCCAGCTCACCCACGGAGGTTAATGGCTACACCTTC. It encodes CASSPTEVNGYTF. The full variable domain, rest sourced from reference TRBV18 and TRBJ1-2, is NAGVMQNPRHLVRRRGQEARLRCSPMKGHSHVYWYRQLPEEGLKFMVYLQKENIIDESGMPKERFSAEFPKEGPSILRIQQVVRGDSAAYFCASSPTEVNGYTFGSGTRLTVV.

The chain has TRBV7-2 and TRBJ1-2; 9 nucleotides match TRBD1. Germline V CDR1 and CDR2: SGHTA, FQGNSA. This CDR3 is 14 amino acids long. Germline trimming cut 5 bases from V and 7 bases from J; bases unmatched to any gene: 8. CDR3 loop: CASSLGQGLFGYTF. CDR3 nucleotides: TGTGCCAGCAGCCTGGGACAGGGTTTATTTGGCTACACCTTC.

The chain uses TRBV6-1 and TRBJ1-5; tentative D call: TRBD1 (5 bases). This CDR3 spans 15 amino acids. V shed 1 base and J shed 3 bases, with 10 bases lying between them. CDR1 and CDR2 from the germline V gene are MNHNS and SASEGT. The CDR3 protein is CASSEVDRVNQPQHF. CDR3 coding DNA: TGTGCCAGCAGTGAAGTTGACAGAGTCAATCAGCCCCAGCATTTT.

This clone has just one count. The chain carries TRBV5-1 and TRBJ2-3; 9 nucleotides agree with TRBD2. Germline lookup yields CDR1 SGHRS and CDR2 YFSETQ. V lost 4 bases and J lost 4; bases outside the gene matches: 7. The CDR3 runs to 15 residues. The CDR3 is CASSPTSGSADTQYF. The CDR3 region has the DNA TGCGCCAGCAGCCCCACTAGCGGGTCAGCAGATACGCAGTATTTT. The full variable domain, in which reference TRBV5-1 and TRBJ2-3 provide the parts outside the CDR3, is KAGVTQTPRYLIKTRGQQVTLSCSPISGHRSVSWYQQTPGQGLQFLFEYFSETQRNKGNFPGRFSGRQFSNSRSEMNVSTLELGDSALYLCASSPTSGSADTQYFGPGTRLTVL.

The chain recombines TRBV7-7 with TRBJ2-2; 9 nucleotides agree with TRBD1. The CDR3 runs to 16 residues. The ends lost 6 bases at V and 5 bases at J; junction bases unmatched: 10. Looked up from germline, CDR1 is SSHAT and CDR2 is FNYEAQ (reference sequence). CDR3 residues: CASRHTGGGSTGELFF. The DNA for the CDR3 is TGTGCCAGCAGACATACAGGGGGCGGTAGTACCGGGGAGCTGTTTTTT.

V is TRBV15 and J is TRBJ2-6; TRBD1 matches 8 bases. CDR1 is LNHNV, CDR2 YYDKDF, per germline (reference sequence). Trimming took 1 base from V and 4 from J; bases not matched to a gene: 6. This CDR3 comprises 17 residues. The CDR3 DNA reads as TGTGCCACCAGCAGAGCGCGACAGGGGCGGGGGGCCAACGTCCTGACTTTC. Translation gives CATSRARQGRGANVLTF.

Only one count was recorded for this clone. J is TRBJ2-3 and V is TRBV6-5, with 7 bases matching TRBD1. CDR3 length: 15 amino acids. Germline trimming cut 4 bases from V and 4 bases from J; bases unmatched to any gene: 8. Germline CDR1 MNHEY, CDR2 SVGAGI. DNA of the CDR3: TGTGCCAGCAGTTCGACAGGGAATAGGGCAGATACGCAGTATTTT. Protein: CASSSTGNRADTQYF.

The sample holds one count of this clone. This rearrangement joins TRBV5-1 to TRBJ2-1; D call uncertain. The V end was cut by 0 bases, the J end by 4 bases, with 5 bases between. Germline CDR1 SGHRS, CDR2 YFSETQ. The CDR3 extends over 13 amino acids. As DNA, the CDR3 is TGCGCCAGCAGCTTGGACAGTTACAATGAGCAGTTCTTC. Translating it yields CASSLDSYNEQFF.

This clone was picked up one time. V is TRBV5-1 and J is TRBJ2-6, with a tentative D call TRBD2 (6 bases). Germline V gene data show CDR1 as SGHRS and CDR2 as YFSETQ. CDR3 length equals 15 residues. The V end lost 2 bases, the J end lost 0 bases, and 6 bases lay between the germline ends. The CDR3 here is CASSFGGSGANVLTF. CDR3 sequence (DNA): TGCGCCAGCAGCTTCGGGGGCTCTGGGGCCAACGTCCTGACTTTC.

In regard to this clone: Mismatch with germline at one junction end may stem from a read error. The chain employs TRBV14 and TRBJ1-1, with TRBD1 matching 7 bases. The CDR3 consists of 15 residues. Germline CDR1 is SGHDN and CDR2 is FVKESK. The CDR3 bases are TGTGCCAGCAGCGAAGAGGCAGGGGGAGTCGGTAAAGCTTTCTTT. Translation: CASSEEAGGVGKAFF.

The V and J genes are TRBV27 and TRBJ2-5; tentatively, D is TRBD1 (6 bases). Trimming pared 1 base from V and 2 bases from J, leaving 14 bases between. The length of the CDR3 is 16 residues. Germline values: CDR1 MNHEY, CDR2 SMNVEV (reference sequence). In DNA form, the CDR3 reads TGTGCCAGCAGTTTATTCGGGGACATAAGACAAGAGACCCAGTACTTC. Encoded protein: CASSLFGDIRQETQYF.

The rearrangement links TRBV9 to TRBJ2-6, with 7 bases that match TRBD1. Losses at the gene ends were 4 bases for V and 0 bases for J; bases not matched to a gene: 13. The CDR3 covers 19 residues. CDR1 is SGDLS and CDR2 is YYNGEE in the germline V gene. CDR3 residues: CASSPQPNRGLSGANVLTF. The DNA for the CDR3 is TGTGCCAGCAGCCCCCAGCCGAACAGGGGCCTCTCTGGGGCCAACGTCCTGACTTTC.

V and J are TRBV6-2 or TRBV6-3 and TRBJ1-5; D might be TRBD1 (5 bases). Germline loops: CDR1 MNHEY, CDR2 SVGEGT. Deletions cut 6 bases from V and 4 bases from J, with 22 bases between. The CDR3 runs 17 residues. The CDR3 region is CASSTGEGLGLNQPQHF. CDR3 DNA sequence: TGTGCCAGCAGCACCGGGGAGGGGTTAGGGTTGAATCAGCCCCAGCATTTT.

This clone has just one count. V usage is TRBV23-1 and J usage is TRBJ1-5; perhaps TRBD1 as D (5 bases). TRBV23-1 is an open reading frame whose function is uncertain. V lost 6 bases to trimming and J lost 1 base, with 19 bases between them. The CDR3 loop spans 17 amino acids. CDR3 sequence (DNA): TGCGCCAGCAGCCATCGGAGGGGCAGACCAAGCAATCAGCCCCAGCATTTT. It encodes CASSHRRGRPSNQPQHF.

The CDR3 nucleotides are TGCGCCAGCAGTGGGCCGGGAGATACGCAGTATTTT. Translating it yields CASSGPGDTQYF. This chain connects TRBV10-2 to TRBJ2-3, with D hard to call. The germline V gene encodes CDR1 WSHSY and CDR2 SAAADI. The germline V and J ends were trimmed by 4 bases and 5 bases, with 7 bases remaining between them. The CDR3 runs to 12 residues.

This clone is deemed medium-sized (0.01 to 0.1%). The rearrangement links TRBV7-2 to TRBJ2-5, with D unresolved. Germline V lookup: CDR1 SGHTA, CDR2 FQGNSA. The CDR3 runs 13 residues. V lost 1 base to trimming and J lost 6 bases, with 9 bases between them. The CDR3 coding sequence is TGTGCCAGCAGCTTAGAGCCCCCGAAGACCCAGTACTTC. Its translation: CASSLEPPKTQYF.